This is a list of T cell receptor beta chains from one sample in a study of blood T cell repertoires in COVID-19. Profiling relied on immunoSEQ multiplex PCR, and the TCRdb table lists in-frame clones only, not all of them. The data contain 210,000 or so clones, 84% of them seen just once; the ten biggest clones take up 6% to 8.5%. Material for sequencing was peripheral blood. These receptors originate from a woman aged 45-59 years with active or convalescent COVID-19. The CDR3 runs from the conserved cysteine through the conserved F or W. The order of the fields is V gene, J gene, clone size, D gene, CDR3 DNA, CDR3 protein. D genes are given only for firm matches. A row's size may be missing; if present it is once, few, many or a size class.

V gene: TRBV18; J gene: TRBJ1-2; clone size: NA; D gene: NA; CDR3 DNA: TGTGCCAGCTCACCATTAGCAAACTATGGCTACACCTTC; CDR3 protein: CASSPLANYGYTF
V gene: TRBV7-9; J gene: TRBJ2-2; clone size: NA; D gene: TRBD2; CDR3 DNA: TGTGCCAGCAGCCCTCGAGGACTAGCGGGAGCCGGGGAGCTGTTTTTT; CDR3 protein: CASSPRGLAGAGELFF
V gene: TRBV18; J gene: TRBJ2-5; clone size: NA; D gene: NA; CDR3 DNA: TGTGCCAGCTCACTAGGAGCGGGAGAGACCCAGTACTTC; CDR3 protein: CASSLGAGETQYF
V gene: TRBV29-1; J gene: TRBJ1-2; clone size: NA; D gene: NA; CDR3 DNA: TGCAGCGACTACCAGACGGGACTCCGGGGCTATGGCTACACCTTC; CDR3 protein: CSDYQTGLRGYGYTF
V gene: TRBV5-1; J gene: TRBJ1-1; clone size: NA; D gene: TRBD1; CDR3 DNA: TGCGCCAGCAGCGTGGACAGGGGTGAAGCTTTCTTT; CDR3 protein: CASSVDRGEAFF
V gene: TRBV27; J gene: TRBJ1-2; clone size: NA; D gene: NA; CDR3 DNA: TGTGCCAGCAGTTTTTGGGGGGGAGATGGCTACACCTTC; CDR3 protein: CASSFWGGDGYTF
V gene: TRBV7-3; J gene: TRBJ2-5; clone size: NA; D gene: TRBD1; CDR3 DNA: TGTGCCAGCAGCAGCAGCGGGACAGGGGAGACCCAGTACTTC; CDR3 protein: CASSSSGTGETQYF
V gene: TRBV27; J gene: TRBJ1-2; clone size: NA; D gene: NA; CDR3 DNA: TGTGCCAGCAGTTTCCAGGGAGGTAGCTATGGCTACACCTTC; CDR3 protein: CASSFQGGSYGYTF
V gene: TRBV2; J gene: TRBJ2-7; clone size: few; D gene: TRBD1; CDR3 DNA: TGTGCCAGCAGTGGCCGATTGGGACAGGGTTCCTACGAGCAGTACTTC; CDR3 protein: CASSGRLGQGSYEQYF
V gene: TRBV6-5; J gene: TRBJ1-4; clone size: NA; D gene: TRBD1; CDR3 DNA: TGTGCCAGCACTTACAGGGGTATAGATGAAAAACTGTTTTTT; CDR3 protein: CASTYRGIDEKLFF
V gene: TRBV28; J gene: TRBJ2-7; clone size: NA; D gene: TRBD2; CDR3 DNA: TGTGCCAGCAGGACTAGCGGGAGATACGAGCAGTACTTC; CDR3 protein: CASRTSGRYEQYF
V gene: TRBV7-9; J gene: TRBJ1-4; clone size: NA; D gene: TRBD1; CDR3 DNA: TGTGCCAGCAGCCCGGGACAGGGAGATGAAAAACTGTTTTTT; CDR3 protein: CASSPGQGDEKLFF
V gene: TRBV24-1; J gene: TRBJ2-5; clone size: NA; D gene: NA; CDR3 DNA: TGTGCCACCAGTGATCCCCTCCCCCCACAGGGTGGAGAGACCCAGTACTTC; CDR3 protein: CATSDPLPPQGGETQYF
V gene: TRBV3-1/TRBV3-2; J gene: TRBJ1-2; clone size: NA; D gene: NA; CDR3 DNA: TGTGCCAGCAGCCCCTTTGGTCACCCGGGAGGTAACTATGGCTACACCTTC; CDR3 protein: CASSPFGHPGGNYGYTF
V gene: TRBV5-1; J gene: TRBJ2-2; clone size: NA; D gene: TRBD1; CDR3 DNA: TGCGCCAGCAGCTCGTACAGGGGGCGTGGGGAGCTGTTTTTT; CDR3 protein: CASSSYRGRGELFF
V gene: TRBV28; J gene: TRBJ2-5; clone size: NA; D gene: NA; CDR3 DNA: TGTGCCAGCAGCCCAGGGACTTTGGGACAAGAGACCCAGTACTTC; CDR3 protein: CASSPGTLGQETQYF
V gene: TRBV9; J gene: TRBJ1-4; clone size: few; D gene: NA; CDR3 DNA: TGTGCCAGCAGCGTAGCGGGAACGGGTAATGAAAAACTGTTTTTT; CDR3 protein: CASSVAGTGNEKLFF
V gene: TRBV28; J gene: TRBJ1-3; clone size: NA; D gene: NA; CDR3 DNA: TGTGCCAGCAGGCCCAGGGTTAGCGGAAACACCATATATTTT; CDR3 protein: CASRPRVSGNTIYF
V gene: TRBV18; J gene: TRBJ1-2; clone size: few; D gene: TRBD1; CDR3 DNA: TGTGCCAGCTCCCCTAGACAGGGGGAGGATGGCTACACCTTC; CDR3 protein: CASSPRQGEDGYTF
V gene: TRBV25-1; J gene: TRBJ1-5; clone size: NA; D gene: NA; CDR3 DNA: TGTGCCAGCAAGATTAAAACGGACTCACCGAGGGATCAGCCCCAGCATTTT; CDR3 protein: CASKIKTDSPRDQPQHF
V gene: TRBV20-1; J gene: TRBJ1-5; clone size: NA; D gene: NA; CDR3 DNA: TGCAGTGCTAGTCCCCGAGGGAGCAATCAGCCCCAGCATTTT; CDR3 protein: CSASPRGSNQPQHF
V gene: TRBV10-3; J gene: TRBJ2-1; clone size: few; D gene: TRBD2; CDR3 DNA: TGTGCCATCAGTGAGTCCGGACTAGCGGGGGGGCCTGACAATGAGCAGTTCTTC; CDR3 protein: CAISESGLAGGPDNEQFF
V gene: TRBV24-1; J gene: TRBJ2-3; clone size: NA; D gene: TRBD2; CDR3 DNA: TGTGCCACCAGGGGCGGGAGGGCGTCTACGCAGTATTTT; CDR3 protein: CATRGGRASTQYF
V gene: TRBV19; J gene: TRBJ1-5; clone size: NA; D gene: TRBD1; CDR3 DNA: TGTGCCAGTAGTCCTTTTGGACAGGGACAGGATCAGCCCCAGCATTTT; CDR3 protein: CASSPFGQGQDQPQHF
V gene: TRBV2; J gene: TRBJ1-2; clone size: NA; D gene: NA; CDR3 DNA: TGTGCCAGCAGTGACATTGTGGGAGGGGAAGGAGGCTACACCTTC; CDR3 protein: CASSDIVGGEGGYTF
V gene: TRBV7-2; J gene: TRBJ2-7; clone size: few; D gene: TRBD1; CDR3 DNA: TGTGCCACCGGGACAGGGGGGGAGCAGTACTTC; CDR3 protein: CATGTGGEQYF
V gene: TRBV5-5; J gene: TRBJ2-3; clone size: NA; D gene: NA; CDR3 DNA: TGTGCCAGCAGCTTACAGGGAAACACAGATACGCAGTATTTT; CDR3 protein: CASSLQGNTDTQYF
V gene: TRBV6-1; J gene: TRBJ1-5; clone size: NA; D gene: NA; CDR3 DNA: TGTGCCAGCAGTGAAGACCTAACAGGCGGTTTCAATCAGCCCCAGCATTTT; CDR3 protein: CASSEDLTGGFNQPQHF
V gene: TRBV6-5; J gene: TRBJ2-5; clone size: once; D gene: NA; CDR3 DNA: TGTGCCAGCAGTCGGGACACCCGAAACCAAGAGACCCAGTACTTC; CDR3 protein: CASSRDTRNQETQYF
V gene: TRBV29-1; J gene: TRBJ1-2; clone size: few; D gene: TRBD1; CDR3 DNA: TGCAGCGCGATTACAGGGGAAACTAACTATGGCTACACCTTC; CDR3 protein: CSAITGETNYGYTF
V gene: TRBV7-9; J gene: TRBJ1-2; clone size: NA; D gene: NA; CDR3 DNA: TGTGCCAGCACCCTACAGGAGAACTATGGCTACACCTTC; CDR3 protein: CASTLQENYGYTF
V gene: TRBV5-5; J gene: TRBJ2-7; clone size: NA; D gene: NA; CDR3 DNA: TGTGCCAGCAGCTTTGGCGGCACATCCTACGAGCAGTACTTC; CDR3 protein: CASSFGGTSYEQYF
V gene: TRBV10-3; J gene: TRBJ2-7; clone size: NA; D gene: NA; CDR3 DNA: TGTGCCATCAATAACCGGGACTCCCAAGAGCAGTACTTC; CDR3 protein: CAINNRDSQEQYF
V gene: TRBV7-8; J gene: TRBJ1-5; clone size: NA; D gene: NA; CDR3 DNA: TGTGCCAGCAGCTCGGACTATAGCAATCAGCCCCAGCATTTT; CDR3 protein: CASSSDYSNQPQHF
V gene: TRBV6-5; J gene: TRBJ1-2; clone size: NA; D gene: TRBD1; CDR3 DNA: TGTGCCAGCAGTTCTGGACAGGGGCGTCCCTATGGCTACACCTTC; CDR3 protein: CASSSGQGRPYGYTF
V gene: TRBV7-2; J gene: TRBJ1-2; clone size: NA; D gene: TRBD1; CDR3 DNA: TGTGCCAGCAGTTCCGTACAGGGGGCGGCCTATGGCTACACCTTC; CDR3 protein: CASSSVQGAAYGYTF
V gene: TRBV12-3/TRBV12-4; J gene: TRBJ1-6; clone size: few; D gene: NA; CDR3 DNA: TGTGCCAGCAGTTTTAAGGGGTCACCCCTCCACTTT; CDR3 protein: CASSFKGSPLHF
V gene: TRBV2; J gene: TRBJ1-5; clone size: NA; D gene: NA; CDR3 DNA: TGTGCCAGCAGTGAGCAGGGGCTTAGCAATCAGCCCCAGCATTTT; CDR3 protein: CASSEQGLSNQPQHF
V gene: TRBV7-9; J gene: TRBJ2-5; clone size: NA; D gene: NA; CDR3 DNA: TGTGCGACCGGACAGCAAGAGACCCAGTACTTC; CDR3 protein: CATGQQETQYF
V gene: TRBV5-5; J gene: TRBJ2-6; clone size: NA; D gene: NA; CDR3 DNA: TGTGCCAGCAGCCTGGGATCGACAACCTCTGGGGCCAACGTCCTGACTTTC; CDR3 protein: CASSLGSTTSGANVLTF
V gene: TRBV24-1; J gene: TRBJ1-2; clone size: NA; D gene: TRBD1; CDR3 DNA: TGTGCCACCAGTGATGAGACAGGGGGTTATGGCTACACCTTC; CDR3 protein: CATSDETGGYGYTF
V gene: TRBV14; J gene: TRBJ2-1; clone size: NA; D gene: TRBD1; CDR3 DNA: TGTGCCAGCTCCCTTCCACCGGGGACAGGGAATCCCAATGAGCAGTTCTTC; CDR3 protein: CASSLPPGTGNPNEQFF
V gene: TRBV2; J gene: TRBJ2-1; clone size: few; D gene: NA; CDR3 DNA: TGTGCCAGCCGTGGTGAAGGCAGGGGGCGCGGGAGGGGGTTCTTC; CDR3 protein: CASRGEGRGRGRGFF
V gene: TRBV7-2; J gene: TRBJ2-2; clone size: NA; D gene: NA; CDR3 DNA: TGTGCCAGCAACCCAGCCGGGACAAAAACCGGGGAGCTGTTTTTT; CDR3 protein: CASNPAGTKTGELFF
V gene: TRBV5-1; J gene: TRBJ1-1; clone size: few; D gene: NA; CDR3 DNA: TGCGCCAGCAGCCCTCGGGGGAGGGGGGACACTGAAGCTTTCTTT; CDR3 protein: CASSPRGRGDTEAFF
V gene: TRBV5-1; J gene: TRBJ2-6; clone size: once; D gene: NA; CDR3 DNA: TGCGCCAGCAGCTTGACAGCTGGGGCCAACGTCCTGACTTTC; CDR3 protein: CASSLTAGANVLTF
V gene: TRBV20-1; J gene: TRBJ1-5; clone size: NA; D gene: TRBD1; CDR3 DNA: TGCAGTGCTAGTCATTATACACCGGGACAGGGGGCAGGAGCCCAGCATTTT; CDR3 protein: CSASHYTPGQGAGAQHF
V gene: TRBV2; J gene: TRBJ1-1; clone size: NA; D gene: NA; CDR3 DNA: TGTGCCAGCACCATAACCGGACGGGGGAGTTACACTGAAGCTTTCTTT; CDR3 protein: CASTITGRGSYTEAFF
V gene: TRBV25-1; J gene: TRBJ2-1; clone size: NA; D gene: TRBD2; CDR3 DNA: TGTGCCAGCAGTGGCCCAATAGCGGGGGAGAACTCCTACAATGAGCAGTTCTTC; CDR3 protein: CASSGPIAGENSYNEQFF
V gene: TRBV19; J gene: TRBJ1-5; clone size: NA; D gene: TRBD1; CDR3 DNA: TGTGCCAGTAGTTTCGACAGGGTTCAGCCCCAGCATTTT; CDR3 protein: CASSFDRVQPQHF
V gene: TRBV7-8; J gene: TRBJ1-1; clone size: few; D gene: NA; CDR3 DNA: TGTGCCAGCAGCTTAGCACCGGGGGTGGGCACTGAAGCTTTCTTT; CDR3 protein: CASSLAPGVGTEAFF